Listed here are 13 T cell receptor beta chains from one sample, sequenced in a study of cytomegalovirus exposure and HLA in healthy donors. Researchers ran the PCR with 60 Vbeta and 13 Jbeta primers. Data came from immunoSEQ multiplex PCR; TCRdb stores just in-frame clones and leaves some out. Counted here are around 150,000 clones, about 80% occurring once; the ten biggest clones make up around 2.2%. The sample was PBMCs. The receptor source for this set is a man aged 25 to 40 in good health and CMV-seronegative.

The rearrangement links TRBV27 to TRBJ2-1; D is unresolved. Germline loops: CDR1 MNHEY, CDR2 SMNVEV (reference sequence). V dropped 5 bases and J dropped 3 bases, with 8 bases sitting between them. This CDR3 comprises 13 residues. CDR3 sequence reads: CASSPFGYNEQFF. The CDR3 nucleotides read TGTGCCAGCAGTCCCTTCGGCTACAATGAGCAGTTCTTC.

CDR3 nucleotide sequence: TGCGCCAGCAGTGAGTCTGCTAGCGGAGGCACCGGGGAGCTGTTTTTT. As protein: CASSESASGGTGELFF. V gene TRBV10-2 combines with J gene TRBJ2-2; 7 nucleotides match TRBD2. Germline CDR1 is WSHSY and CDR2 is SAAADI. V gave up 0 bases and J gave up 4 bases; unmatched junction bases: 5. This CDR3 region has 16 residues.

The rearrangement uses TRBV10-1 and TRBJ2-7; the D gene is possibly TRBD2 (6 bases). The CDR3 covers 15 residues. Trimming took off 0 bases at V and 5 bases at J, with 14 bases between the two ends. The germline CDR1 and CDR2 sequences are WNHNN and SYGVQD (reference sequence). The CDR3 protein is CASSESPRGDHEQYF. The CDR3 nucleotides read TGCGCCAGCAGTGAGTCCCCCCGCGGGGACCACGAGCAGTACTTC.

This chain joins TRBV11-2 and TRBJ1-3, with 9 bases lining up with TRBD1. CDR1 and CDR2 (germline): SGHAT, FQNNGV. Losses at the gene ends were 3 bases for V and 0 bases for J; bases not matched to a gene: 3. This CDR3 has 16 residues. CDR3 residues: CASSLGQGLSGNTIYF. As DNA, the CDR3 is TGTGCCAGCAGCTTGGGACAGGGACTCTCTGGAAACACCATATATTTT.

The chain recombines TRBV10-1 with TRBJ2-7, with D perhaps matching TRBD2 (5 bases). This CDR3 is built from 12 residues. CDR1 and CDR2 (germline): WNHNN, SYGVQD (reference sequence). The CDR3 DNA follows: TGCCCAAAGAGGGCTGAGGGCCGTGAGCAGTACTTC. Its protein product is CPKRAEGREQYF.

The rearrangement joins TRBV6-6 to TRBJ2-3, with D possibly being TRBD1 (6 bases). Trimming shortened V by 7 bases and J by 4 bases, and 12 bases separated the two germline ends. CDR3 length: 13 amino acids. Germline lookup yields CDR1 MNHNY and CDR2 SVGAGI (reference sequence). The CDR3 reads CASKKAGADTQYF. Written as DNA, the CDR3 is TGTGCCAGCAAAAAGGCAGGGGCAGATACGCAGTATTTT.

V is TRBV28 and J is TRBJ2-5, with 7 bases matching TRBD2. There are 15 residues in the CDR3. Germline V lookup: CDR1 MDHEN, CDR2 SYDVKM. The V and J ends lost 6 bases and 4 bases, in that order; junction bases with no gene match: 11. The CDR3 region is CASSQRGRARETQYF. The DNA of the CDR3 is TGTGCCAGCAGCCAGAGAGGGAGGGCCAGAGAGACCCAGTACTTC.

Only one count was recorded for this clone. DNA of the CDR3: TGTGCCAGTAGTATAGACAGGAACTATGGCTACACCTTC. Protein sequence: CASSIDRNYGYTF. The rearrangement links TRBV19 to TRBJ1-2; the D is unclear. The CDR3 is made up of 13 amino acids. V was pared by 0 bases and J by 2 bases, with 4 bases between. Germline V gives CDR1 LNHDA, CDR2 SQIVND (reference sequence).

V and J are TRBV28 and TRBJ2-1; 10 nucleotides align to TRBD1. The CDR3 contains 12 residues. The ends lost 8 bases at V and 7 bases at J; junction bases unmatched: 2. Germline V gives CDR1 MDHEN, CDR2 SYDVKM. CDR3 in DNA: TGTGCCAGCCGGACAGGGGGGAATGAGCAGTTCTTC. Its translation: CASRTGGNEQFF.

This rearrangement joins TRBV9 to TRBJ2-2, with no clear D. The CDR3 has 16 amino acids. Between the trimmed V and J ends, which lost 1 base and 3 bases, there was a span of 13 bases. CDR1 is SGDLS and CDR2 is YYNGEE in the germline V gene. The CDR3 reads CASSVFRGRDTGELFF. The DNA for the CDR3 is TGTGCCAGCAGCGTATTTCGAGGCCGTGACACCGGGGAGCTGTTTTTT.

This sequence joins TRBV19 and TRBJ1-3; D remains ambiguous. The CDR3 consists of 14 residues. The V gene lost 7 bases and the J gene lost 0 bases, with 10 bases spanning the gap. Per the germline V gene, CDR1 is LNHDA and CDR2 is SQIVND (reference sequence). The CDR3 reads CASNPIDSGNTIYF. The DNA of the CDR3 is TGTGCCAGTAACCCTATTGACTCTGGAAACACCATATATTTT. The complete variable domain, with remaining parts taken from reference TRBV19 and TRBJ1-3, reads DGGITQSPKYLFRKEGQNVTLSCEQNLNHDAMYWYRQDPGQGLRLIYYSQIVNDFQKGDIAEGYSVSREKKESFPLTVTSAQKNPTAFYLCASNPIDSGNTIYFGEGSWLTVV.

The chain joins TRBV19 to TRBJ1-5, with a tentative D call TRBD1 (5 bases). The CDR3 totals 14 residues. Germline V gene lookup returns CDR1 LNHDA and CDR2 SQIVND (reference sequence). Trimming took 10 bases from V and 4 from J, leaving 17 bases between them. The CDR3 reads CATTPGGANQPQHF. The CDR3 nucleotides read TGTGCCACCACTCCGGGCGGGGCGAATCAGCCCCAGCATTTT.

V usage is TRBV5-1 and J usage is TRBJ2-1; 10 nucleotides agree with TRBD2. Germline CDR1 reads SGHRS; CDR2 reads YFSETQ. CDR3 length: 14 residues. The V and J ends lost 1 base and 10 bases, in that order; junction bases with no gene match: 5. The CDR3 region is CASSLLAGAPEQFF. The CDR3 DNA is TGCGCCAGCAGCTTGCTAGCGGGAGCCCCCGAGCAGTTCTTC.